Each of the 5 T cell receptor beta chains below was sequenced from the same sample in a study of molecular identifiers for immune sequencing clone quantification. TCRdb used MiXCR to reprocess the PCR reads, holding one entry per CDR3 protein. The sample holds around 480,000 distinct CDR3 sequences, around 23% seen once. The source material was naive CD8+ T cells from blood, with Jurkat cell RNA spiked in. The subset here: FACS-sorted CD8+CD4-CCR7+CD45RA+ naive T cells. The receptors shown here come from a human donor in good health. Some libraries in this study had Jurkat cell RNA spiked in.

This chain joins TRBV4-1 and TRBJ1-4; possibly TRBD1 for D (6 bases). The V end lost 1 base, the J end lost 2 bases, and 11 bases lay between the germline ends. CDR1 is MGHRA and CDR2 is YSYEKL in the germline V gene. The CDR3 contains 16 residues. DNA for the CDR3: TGCGCCAGCAGCCAAGCGCGGGGGGCGACTAATGAAAAACTGTTTTTT. Its translation is CASSQARGATNEKLFF.

The chain has TRBV6-2 or TRBV6-3 and TRBJ2-7, with D possibly TRBD2 on 5 matching bases. Germline CDR1 and CDR2: MNHEY and SVGEGT. This CDR3 has 14 amino acids. With 2 bases removed from V and 7 bases from J, the gap between germline ends came to 15 bases. CDR3 bases: TGTGCCAGCAGTTACGGGAGAGTCACGGGTGAGCAGTACTTC. Encoded protein: CASSYGRVTGEQYF.

This clonotype was seen only a few times. The chain joins TRBV13 to TRBJ2-7; D is unresolved. V dropped 0 bases and J dropped 12 bases, with 9 bases sitting between them. This CDR3 is 11 amino acids long. Germline V gene data show CDR1 as PRHDT and CDR2 as FYEKMQ (reference sequence). CDR3 nucleotide sequence: TGTGCCAGCAGCTTAGGCTTAGGTCTGTACTTC. Translated: CASSLGLGLYF.

This clonotype was detected many times. The V and J genes are TRBV7-9 and TRBJ2-3; 9 bases map to TRBD2. Germline CDR1 is SEHNR and CDR2 is FQNEAQ (reference sequence). Trimming cost V 5 bases and J 4 bases; bases outside gene matches: 16. The CDR3 runs to 18 residues. CDR3 nucleotides: TGTGCCAGCAGCCCAGACTTTTGGAATAGCGGGAGTGCAGATACGCAGTATTTT. This encodes CASSPDFWNSGSADTQYF.

This clonotype was observed once. CDR3 protein: CASSFSGSGSVEQYF. CDR3 in DNA: TGTGCCAGCAGTTTCTCCGGGTCCGGGAGTGTCGAGCAGTACTTC. J is TRBJ2-7 and V is TRBV28, with a weak D call TRBD2 (6 bases). V was trimmed by 3 bases and J by 6 bases, leaving 18 bases between them. The CDR3 spans 15 residues. Germline V lookup: CDR1 MDHEN, CDR2 SYDVKM.